This T cell receptor beta chain was retrieved from a study of T cells in localized non-small cell lung cancer. Findings and caveats of the study: Sequencing was limited to one tumor region, leaving the possibility of heterogeneity open. Adjacent lung had a median approximately 50 of the 100 largest tumor clones.

Remarks on this clone: Its specificity is not known.

Unmatched junction bases numbered 15, after V lost 0 bases and J lost 0 bases. The CDR3 loop spans 21 amino acids. Using immunoSEQ multiplex PCR, the repertoire was profiled, and TCRdb retains in-frame clones only, with some absent. The sample has 8,800 or so clones, 35% to 45% seen once. The sample was lymph node tissue, taken before any cancer treatment. J is TRBJ1-5 and V is TRBV23-1, with 9 bases matching TRBD1. TRBV23-1 is an ORF for which the function is uncertain. The TCR originated in a woman aged 35-75 years with stage I lung adenocarcinoma. The CDR3 region is CASSQSRIRQGGNHSNQPQHF. CDR3 in DNA: TGCGCCAGCAGTCAATCGAGGATCCGACAGGGGGGGAACCATAGCAATCAGCCCCAGCATTTT.